This TCR beta chain originates from a study of kidney transplant recipient with SARS-CoV-2 infection. Using its own MiXCR run on the reads, TCRdb lists one record per CDR3 protein. The table includes about 250,000 distinct CDR3 sequences, 25% to 35% detected once. Sequencing was performed on a blood sample, taken at baseline and on day 111 from a kidney transplant recipient. The clonotype was recovered from a male patient in his 30s who had COVID-19 and was a kidney transplant recipient. Some T cells may trace back to the graft donor.

This CDR3 is CASTPTGFPKLSYNEQFF. For the CDR3, the DNA is TGTGCCAGTACCCCGACAGGGTTCCCCAAGCTTTCCTACAATGAGCAGTTCTTC. V and J are TRBV19 and TRBJ2-1; 7 nucleotides line up with TRBD1. Germline CDR1 reads LNHDA; CDR2 reads SQIVND (reference sequence). Trimming took 7 bases from V and 1 from J; bases not matched to a gene: 16. The CDR3 is made up of 18 amino acids.